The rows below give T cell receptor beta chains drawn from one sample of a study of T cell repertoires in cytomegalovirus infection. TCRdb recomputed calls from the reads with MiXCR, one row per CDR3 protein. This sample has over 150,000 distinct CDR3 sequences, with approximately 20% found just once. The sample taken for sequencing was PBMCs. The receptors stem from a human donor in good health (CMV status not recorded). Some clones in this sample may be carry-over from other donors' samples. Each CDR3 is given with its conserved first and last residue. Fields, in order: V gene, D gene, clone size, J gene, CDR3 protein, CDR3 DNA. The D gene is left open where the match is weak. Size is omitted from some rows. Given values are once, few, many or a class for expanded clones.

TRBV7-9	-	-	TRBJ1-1	CASSFGRGMNTEAFF	TGTGCCAGCAGCTTCGGTAGGGGGATGAACACTGAAGCTTTCTTT
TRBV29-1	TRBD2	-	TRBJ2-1	CSVAAGGEGEQFF	TGCAGCGTTGCGGCGGGAGGAGAGGGTGAGCAGTTCTTC
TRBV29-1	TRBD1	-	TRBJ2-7	CSVAGTGFYEQYF	TGCAGCGTTGCCGGGACAGGCTTTTACGAGCAGTACTTC
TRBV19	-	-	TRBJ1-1	CASSHGANTEAFF	TGTGCCAGTAGCCACGGGGCGAACACTGAAGCTTTCTTT
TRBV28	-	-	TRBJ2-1	CASRAGTENEQFF	TGTGCCAGCAGGGCCGGGACGGAGAATGAGCAGTTCTTC
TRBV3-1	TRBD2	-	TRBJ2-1	CASSQLAGVNEQFF	TGTGCCAGCAGCCAACTAGCGGGAGTCAATGAGCAGTTCTTC
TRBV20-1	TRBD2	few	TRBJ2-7	CSASIGLASYEQYF	TGCAGTGCTAGTATCGGACTAGCTTCTTACGAGCAGTACTTC
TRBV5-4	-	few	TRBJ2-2	CASSLVGLNTGELFF	TGTGCCAGCAGCTTGGTGGGGCTAAACACCGGGGAGCTGTTTTTT
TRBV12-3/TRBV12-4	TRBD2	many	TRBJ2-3	CASSLEAGFADTQYF	TGTGCCAGCAGTTTAGAAGCGGGGTTTGCAGATACGCAGTATTTT
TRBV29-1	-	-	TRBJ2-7	CSVEVDSYEQYF	TGCAGCGTTGAAGTCGACAGCTACGAGCAGTACTTC
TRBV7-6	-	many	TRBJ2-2	CASSPSGHNTGELFF	TGTGCCAGCAGCCCTTCGGGACACAACACCGGGGAGCTGTTTTTT
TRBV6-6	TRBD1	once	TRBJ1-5	CASSSRDRGLDQPQHF	TGTGCCAGCAGTTCCCGAGACAGGGGGCTGGATCAGCCCCAGCATTTT
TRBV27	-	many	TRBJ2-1	CASSFLGPNNEQFF	TGTGCCAGCAGTTTCCTGGGGCCGAACAATGAGCAGTTCTTC
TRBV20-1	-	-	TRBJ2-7	CSARDPVALNEQYF	TGCAGTGCTAGAGACCCCGTAGCGTTGAACGAGCAGTACTTC
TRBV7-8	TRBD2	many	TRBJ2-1	CASSPGTSGYNEQFF	TGTGCCAGCAGCCCTGGGACTAGCGGTTACAATGAGCAGTTCTTC
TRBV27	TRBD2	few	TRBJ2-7	CASTQREGSSYEQYF	TGTGCCAGCACTCAAAGGGAGGGGAGCTCCTACGAGCAGTACTTC
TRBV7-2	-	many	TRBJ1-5	CASSPRGGQPQHF	TGTGCCAGCAGCCCCCGCGGGGGTCAGCCCCAGCATTTT
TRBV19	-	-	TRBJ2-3	CASSGTAGALTDTQYF	TGTGCCAGTAGCGGGACCGCCGGAGCACTCACAGATACGCAGTATTTT
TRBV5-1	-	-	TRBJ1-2	CASSLDCRSLYGYTF	TGCGCCAGCAGCTTAGATTGTCGGAGTCTCTATGGCTACACCTTC
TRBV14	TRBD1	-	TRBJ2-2	CASMGQLTGELFF	TGTGCCAGTATGGGACAGCTCACCGGGGAGCTGTTTTTT
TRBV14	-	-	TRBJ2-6	CASSQTLGANVLTF	TGTGCCAGCAGCCAAACCCTGGGGGCCAACGTCCTGACTTTC
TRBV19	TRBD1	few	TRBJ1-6	CASSFAGTGSPLHF	TGTGCCAGTAGTTTTGCCGGGACAGGGTCACCCCTCCACTTT
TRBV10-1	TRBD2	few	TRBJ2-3	CASSPGLAGPTDTQYF	TGCGCCAGCAGTCCAGGACTAGCGGGTCCCACAGATACGCAGTATTTT
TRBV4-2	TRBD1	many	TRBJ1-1	CASSQDPRGHTEAFF	TGTGCCAGCAGCCAAGATCCCAGGGGGCACACTGAAGCTTTCTTT
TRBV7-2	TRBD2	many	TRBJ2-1	CASNSRESRSNEQFF	TGTGCCAGCAACTCGCGGGAGTCAAGGAGCAATGAGCAGTTCTTC
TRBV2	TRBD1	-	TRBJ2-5	CATPTGGRGETQYF	TGTGCCACCCCAACAGGGGGACGCGGAGAGACCCAGTACTTC
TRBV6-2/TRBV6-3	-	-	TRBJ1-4	CATLPRRGTNEKPFF	TGTGCCACCCTACCCAGAAGAGGAACTAATGAAAAACCGTTTTTT
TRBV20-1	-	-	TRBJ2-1	CSAPDGAYNEQFF	TGCAGTGCCCCGGACGGCGCCTACAATGAGCAGTTCTTC
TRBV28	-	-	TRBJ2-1	CASKRGFDEQFF	TGTGCCAGCAAGAGGGGGTTCGATGAGCAGTTCTTC
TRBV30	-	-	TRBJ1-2	CAWSPTGYGYTF	TGTGCCTGGAGTCCTACAGGCTATGGCTACACCTTC
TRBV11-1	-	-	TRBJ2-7	CAISTRLYEQYF	TGTGCCATCAGCACACGATTGTACGAGCAGTACTTC
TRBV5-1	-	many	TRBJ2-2	CASSWAQDTGELFF	TGCGCCAGCAGCTGGGCCCAAGACACCGGGGAGCTGTTTTTT
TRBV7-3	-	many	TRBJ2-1	CASSLRSIGEQFF	TGTGCCAGCAGCTTAAGGTCCATCGGCGAGCAGTTCTTC
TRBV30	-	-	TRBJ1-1	CAWSLQVGRTMNTEAFF	TGTGCCTGGAGTCTTCAGGTGGGCAGGACGATGAACACTGAAGCTTTCTTT
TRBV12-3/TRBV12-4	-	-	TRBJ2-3	CASTRGTVEDTQYF	TGTGCCAGCACCCGCGGGACAGTCGAAGATACGCAGTATTTT
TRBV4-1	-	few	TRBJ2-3	CASSLEVGSAGTDTQYF	TGCGCCAGCAGCCTCGAAGTTGGGTCTGCTGGCACAGATACGCAGTATTTT
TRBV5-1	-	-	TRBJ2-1	CASSRRGDQYNEQFF	TGCGCCAGCAGCCGGAGAGGGGACCAATACAATGAGCAGTTCTTC
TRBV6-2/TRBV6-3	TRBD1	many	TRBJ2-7	CASSYDRVYEQYF	TGTGCCAGCAGTTACGACAGGGTCTACGAGCAGTACTTC
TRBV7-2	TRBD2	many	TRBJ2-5	CASSTSGRAETQYF	TGTGCCAGCAGTACTAGCGGCCGGGCGGAGACCCAGTACTTC
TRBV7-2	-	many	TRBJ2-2	CASSYSGYTGELFF	TGTGCCAGCAGCTATTCAGGGTACACCGGGGAGCTGTTTTTT
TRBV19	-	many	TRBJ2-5	CASSTRVSETQYF	TGTGCCAGTAGTACCAGGGTATCAGAGACCCAGTACTTC
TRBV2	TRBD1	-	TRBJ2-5	CASSDGGQGRETQYF	TGTGCCAGCAGTGATGGGGGACAGGGCCGAGAGACCCAGTACTTC
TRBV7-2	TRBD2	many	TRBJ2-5	CASSPLAGVETQYF	TGTGCCAGCAGCCCTCTAGCGGGAGTAGAGACCCAGTACTTC
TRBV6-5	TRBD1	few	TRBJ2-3	CASNHRQGARTDTQYF	TGTGCCAGCAATCACAGACAGGGGGCTCGCACAGATACGCAGTATTTT
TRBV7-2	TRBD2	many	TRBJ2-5	CASSLLAGGYETQYF	TGTGCCAGCAGCTTGCTAGCGGGAGGATATGAGACCCAGTACTTC
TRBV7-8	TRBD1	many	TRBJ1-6	CASSSRQGKSPLHF	TGTGCCAGCAGCTCTAGACAGGGAAAATCACCCCTCCACTTT
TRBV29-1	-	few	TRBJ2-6	CSASGDAGANVLTF	TGCAGCGCGTCAGGGGACGCTGGGGCCAACGTCCTGACTTTC
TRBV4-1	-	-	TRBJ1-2	CASSQEIDSRRPYGYTF	TGCGCCAGCAGCCAAGAAATAGACTCCCGGAGACCTTATGGCTACACCTTC
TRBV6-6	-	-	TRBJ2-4	CASSYSNIQYF	TGTGCCAGCAGTTACTCGAACATTCAGTACTTC
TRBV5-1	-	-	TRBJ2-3	CASSPEGQSTDTQYF	TGCGCCAGCAGCCCCGAGGGTCAGTCCACAGATACGCAGTATTTT